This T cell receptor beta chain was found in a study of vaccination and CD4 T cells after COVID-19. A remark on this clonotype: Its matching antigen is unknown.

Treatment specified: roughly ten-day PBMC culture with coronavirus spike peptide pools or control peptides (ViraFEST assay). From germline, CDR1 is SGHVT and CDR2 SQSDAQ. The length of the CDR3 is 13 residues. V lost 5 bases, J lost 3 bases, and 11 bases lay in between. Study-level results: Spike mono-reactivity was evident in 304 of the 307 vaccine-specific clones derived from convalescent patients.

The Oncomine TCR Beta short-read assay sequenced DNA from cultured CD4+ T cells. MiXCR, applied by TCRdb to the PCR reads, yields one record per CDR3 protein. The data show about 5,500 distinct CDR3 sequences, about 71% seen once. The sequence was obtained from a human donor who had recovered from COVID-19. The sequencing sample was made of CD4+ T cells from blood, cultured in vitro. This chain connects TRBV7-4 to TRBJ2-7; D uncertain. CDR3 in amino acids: CASSVGRDYEQYF. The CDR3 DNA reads TGTGCCAGCAGCGTAGGAAGGGACTACGAGCAGTACTTC.